This TCR beta chain was found in a study of blood T cell repertoires in COVID-19. This CDR3 is built from 12 residues. Unmatched junction bases numbered 1, after V lost 6 bases and J lost 4 bases. The V gene's germline CDR1 is MNHEY and CDR2 SMNVEV (reference sequence). The repertoire was sequenced with immunoSEQ multiplex PCR; TCRdb's copy has only in-frame clones and lacks some. The sample has over 90,000 clones; around 87% are singletons. The genes are TRBV27 and TRBJ1-1, with 8 bases identical to TRBD1. The source of this sequence is a human donor in a cohort sampled during active COVID-19. The material sequenced was peripheral blood. CDR3 DNA: TGTGCCAGCAGAACAGGGGGCACTGAAGCTTTCTTT. Its protein is CASRTGGTEAFF.